This note documents a single TCR beta chain sequence. This specimen comes from a study of blood T cell repertoires in COVID-19. Overall study: Both acute and convalescent COVID-19 samples were obtained from the United States, Italy and Spain.

The CDR3 contains 15 residues. The ends were cut back, 4 bases at V and 5 bases at J, with 14 bases in the middle. Germline lookup yields CDR1 SNHLY and CDR2 FYNNEI. Seattle participants joined during active infection and were tracked over time. Only in-frame clones appear in the TCRdb table, and some are missing; sequencing was by immunoSEQ multiplex PCR. The sample includes around 150,000 clones, just under 90% seen only once; the top ten take about 9.3%. This rearrangement joins TRBV2 to TRBJ1-4, with D possibly TRBD1 on 5 matching bases. The sample was peripheral blood. The receptor was derived from an older woman with COVID-19, enrolled during active disease. For the CDR3, the DNA is TGTGCCAGCAGTGTTGAAGGGGCGAAAAATGAAAAACTGTTTTTT. Translated, it gives CASSVEGAKNEKLFF.